A single sample gave rise to the 25 T cell receptor beta chains below, sequenced in a study of blood T cell repertoires in COVID-19. Data came from immunoSEQ multiplex PCR; TCRdb stores just in-frame clones and leaves some out. The table lists 150,000 to 200,000 clones, around nine tenths of them singletons, with 0.85% to 0.95% in the top ten. The specimen was peripheral blood. The receptors originated from a woman between 18 and 29 years old who had recovered from COVID-19.

The chain carries TRBV29-1 and TRBJ2-2; tentative D call: TRBD1 (5 bases). There are 13 residues in the CDR3. The germline gives CDR1 SQVTM, CDR2 ANQGSEA. The V and J ends lost 6 bases and 4 bases respectively, with 12 bases between them. The CDR3 DNA sequence: TGCAGCGTCCAACGACAGAGCACCGGGGAGCTGTTTTTT. This sequence encodes CSVQRQSTGELFF.

The rearrangement uses TRBV2 and TRBJ1-1; possible D gene TRBD1, 6 bases. The germline CDR1 and CDR2 sequences are SNHLY and FYNNEI. The CDR3 sequence is 14 residues long. V was pared by 6 bases and J by 6 bases, with 17 bases between. CDR3 DNA sequence: TGTGCCAGCAGCTTACAGGGCCCCGGCTCTGAAGCTTTCTTT. Amino acid sequence: CASSLQGPGSEAFF.

The chain combines TRBV6-5 with TRBJ2-7; D may be TRBD2 (7 bases). The CDR3 sequence is 15 residues long. The V end lost 2 bases, the J end lost 7 bases, and 18 bases lay between the germline ends. The germline gives CDR1 MNHEY, CDR2 SVGAGI. In nucleotides, the CDR3 is TGTGCCAGCAGTTACCACCGGGGGGCAGTGGGGGAGCAGTACTTC. Protein: CASSYHRGAVGEQYF.

The chain uses TRBV10-3 and TRBJ1-1, with 8 bases that match TRBD1. Germline trimming cut 3 bases from V and 1 base from J; bases unmatched to any gene: 7. Germline V gives CDR1 ENHRY, CDR2 SYGVKD. The CDR3 contains 16 residues. CDR3 residues: CAISEEGTGPNTEAFF. The CDR3 DNA reads TGTGCCATCAGTGAAGAGGGGACAGGACCGAACACTGAAGCTTTCTTT.

V and J are TRBV5-4 and TRBJ1-1, with 11 bases that match TRBD1. Trimming cost V 5 bases and J 0 bases; bases outside gene matches: 3. CDR3 length equals 15 residues. Per germline, CDR1 SGHNT and CDR2 YYREEE (reference sequence). CDR3 protein: CASRGQGGMNTEAFF. The DNA of the CDR3 is TGTGCCAGCAGGGGACAGGGGGGCATGAACACTGAAGCTTTCTTT. Variable domain in full (rest from reference TRBV5-4 and TRBJ1-1): ETGVTQSPTHLIKTRGQQVTLRCSSQSGHNTVSWYQQALGQGPQFIFQYYREEENGRGNFPPRFSGLQFPNYSSELNVNALELDDSALYLCASRGQGGMNTEAFFGQGTRLTVV.

The rearrangement joins TRBV6-2 or TRBV6-3 to TRBJ2-1; TRBD1 matches 10 bases. The J segment lost 4 bases and the V segment lost 5 bases, leaving 8 bases of the junction unmatched. There are 16 residues in the CDR3. Germline CDR1 and CDR2: MNHEY and SVGEGT. The DNA of the CDR3 is TGTGCCAGCAGTCCCAGACAGGGGGCGGGTTACAATGAGCAGTTCTTC. Its protein is CASSPRQGAGYNEQFF.

The J gene is TRBJ2-4, the V gene TRBV4-3; 7 bases agree with TRBD1. V lost 3 bases to trimming and J lost 0 bases; unmatched junction nucleotides: 5. CDR1 and CDR2 from the germline V gene are LGHNA and YSLEER. The CDR3 is 16 amino acids. The CDR3 DNA follows: TGCGCCAGCAGCCATGCGACAGGGCTAGCCAAAAACATTCAGTACTTC. Translated, it gives CASSHATGLAKNIQYF.

V gene TRBV7-2 combines with J gene TRBJ2-5; D might be TRBD2 (6 bases). V was cut by 2 bases and J by 5 bases, with 15 bases left in between. Germline lookup yields CDR1 SGHTA and CDR2 FQGNSA. The CDR3 consists of 15 residues. The CDR3: CASSLFSVEGETQYF. As DNA, the CDR3 is TGTGCCAGCAGCTTATTCAGTGTGGAGGGGGAGACCCAGTACTTC.

The genes are TRBV6-5 and TRBJ1-4; 8 nucleotides match TRBD1. CDR1 is MNHEY and CDR2 is SVGAGI in the germline V gene. CDR3 size: 15 residues. V shed 5 bases, J shed 2 bases, and the junction held 4 bases outside the gene matches. The CDR3 region is CASSRRTGTNEKLFF. CDR3 DNA: TGTGCCAGCAGTAGGAGGACAGGGACTAATGAAAAACTGTTTTTT.

This clone has just one count. The V call is TRBV7-5, the J call TRBJ2-2; the D call TRBD1 from the table was never checked on the DNA. TRBV7-5 is labeled a pseudogene. The CDR3 loop spans 15 amino acids. CDR3 sequence reads: CVRSFFQGDTGELFF. For the CDR3, the DNA is TGTGTCAGAAGCTTTTTTCAGGGGGACACCGGGGAGCTGTTTTTT.

V usage is TRBV2 and J usage is TRBJ1-1; TRBD1 matches at 9 bases. This CDR3 is built from 14 residues. CDR1 is SNHLY and CDR2 is FYNNEI in the germline V gene. Losses at the gene ends were 8 bases for V and 4 bases for J; bases not matched to a gene: 8. The CDR3 is CASGQGSFGTEAFF. The CDR3 DNA reads TGTGCCAGCGGACAGGGGTCCTTTGGCACTGAAGCTTTCTTT. The full variable domain, its missing parts supplied by reference TRBV2 and TRBJ1-1, is EPEVTQTPSHQVTQMGQEVILRCVPISNHLYFYWYRQILGQKVEFLVSFYNNEISEKSEIFDDQFSVERPDGSNFTLKIRSTKLEDSAMYFCASGQGSFGTEAFFGQGTRLTVV.

The V gene is TRBV14, the J gene TRBJ2-3, with no clear D. The germline V gene encodes CDR1 SGHDN and CDR2 FVKESK. Trimming shortened V by 4 bases and J by 1 base, and 15 bases separated the two germline ends. The CDR3 totals 16 residues. As DNA, the CDR3 is TGTGCCAGCAGCCCTTTCGCAGCGTGGGGCACAGATACGCAGTATTTT. Translated: CASSPFAAWGTDTQYF.

The chain recombines TRBV27 with TRBJ2-7, with D possibly being TRBD2 (6 bases). Germline V gene data show CDR1 as MNHEY and CDR2 as SMNVEV (reference sequence). The CDR3 has 14 amino acids. V dropped 5 bases and J dropped 7 bases, with 18 bases sitting between them. This chain's CDR3 is CASSPGGGIGEQYF. CDR3 sequence (DNA): TGTGCCAGCAGTCCGGGTGGGGGGATAGGGGAGCAGTACTTC.

The table lists this clone with many counts. This rearrangement joins TRBV4-2 to TRBJ2-7, with 10 bases identical to TRBD2. The CDR3 runs to 15 residues. J gave up 2 bases and V 0 bases, and 1 base lay outside the gene matches. The germline V gene has CDR1 LGHNA and CDR2 YNFKEQ. The DNA for the CDR3 is TGTGCCAGCAGCCAAGATCTAGCGGGAGCCTACGAGCAGTACGTC. This sequence encodes CASSQDLAGAYEQYV.

This chain links TRBV19 with TRBJ1-1, with D possibly being TRBD1 (5 bases). The V end lost 6 bases, the J end lost 0 bases, and 14 bases lay between the germline ends. The CDR3 is 15 amino acids. In germline, CDR1 is LNHDA, CDR2 SQIVND (reference sequence). For the CDR3, the DNA is TGTGCCAGTAGCCCCAAGGGCAGGGTGAACACTGAAGCTTTCTTT. It encodes CASSPKGRVNTEAFF.

The CDR3 spells CASRNPGADTQYF. In DNA form, the CDR3 reads TGTGCCAGTCGGAACCCAGGGGCAGATACGCAGTATTTT. The V call is TRBV12-3 or TRBV12-4, the J call TRBJ2-3; possible D gene TRBD1, 6 bases. V was clipped by 9 bases and J by 4 bases, with 14 bases between them. The CDR3 totals 13 residues.

The chain recombines TRBV4-3 with TRBJ2-6; no clear D. Trimming left V 1 base short and J 0 bases short, with 10 bases between. The germline gives CDR1 LGHNA, CDR2 YSLEER. The CDR3 contains 17 residues. CDR3 DNA sequence: TGCGCCAGCAGCCAAGGCTTACGGAGCTCTGGGGCCAACGTCCTGACTTTC. The encoded protein is CASSQGLRSSGANVLTF.

The V gene is TRBV6-5, the J gene TRBJ1-2, with a tentative D call TRBD1 (5 bases). V lost 8 bases and J 4 bases, leaving 14 bases between the germline ends. CDR3 length equals 13 residues. Per germline, CDR1 MNHEY and CDR2 SVGAGI. DNA for the CDR3: TGTGCCAGCCACGCCGGAGGGGCCTATGGCTACACCTTC. Translation gives CASHAGGAYGYTF.

The genes are TRBV30 and TRBJ2-7, with D possibly being TRBD2 (6 bases). CDR1 is GTSNPN, CDR2 SVGIG, per germline (reference sequence). The CDR3 is 11 residues long. The ends were cut back, 8 bases at V and 1 base at J, with 9 bases in the middle. CDR3 in amino acids: CAATRSYEQYV. The DNA of the CDR3 is TGTGCCGCGACTAGATCCTACGAGCAGTACGTC.

The chain combines TRBV7-2 with TRBJ1-6; 9 bases are a match to TRBD1. Germline CDR1 reads SGHTA; CDR2 reads FQGNSA. V shed 4 bases and J 7 bases; nucleotides not matched to a gene: 2. The CDR3 totals 14 residues. The CDR3 DNA reads TGTGCCAGCAGCTGGGACAGGGTCAATTCACCCCTCCACTTT. It encodes CASSWDRVNSPLHF.

In nucleotides, the CDR3 is TGTGCTAGTGGCCAGGGAATAAATCAGCCCCAGCATTTT. Protein product: CASGQGINQPQHF. This rearrangement joins TRBV12-5 to TRBJ1-5, with D tentatively TRBD1 (5 bases). V lost 6 bases to trimming and J lost 4 bases, with 10 bases between them. Per germline, CDR1 LGHNT and CDR2 FRNRAP. The CDR3 has 13 residues. The full variable domain, with the rest looked up from reference TRBV12-5 and TRBJ1-5, is DARVTQTPRHKVTEMGQEVTMRCQPILGHNTVFWYRQTMMQGLELLAYFRNRAPLDDSGMPKDRFSAEMPDATLATLKIQPSEPRDSAVYFCASGQGINQPQHFGDGTRLSIL.

V gene TRBV7-2 combines with J gene TRBJ2-3; D unresolved. V was clipped by 3 bases and J by 1 base, with 8 bases between them. The CDR3 loop spans 14 amino acids. The germline CDR1 and CDR2 sequences are SGHTA and FQGNSA. DNA of the CDR3: TGTGCCAGCAGCTTGTCCTCCGGCACAGATACGCAGTATTTT. Its protein is CASSLSSGTDTQYF.

Here the CDR3 DNA reads TGTGCCAGCAACAGACAGGGGAACACTGAAGCTTTCTTT. Translation: CASNRQGNTEAFF. The rearrangement links TRBV6-5 to TRBJ1-1; 7 nucleotides agree with TRBD1. Germline CDR1 reads MNHEY; CDR2 reads SVGAGI. V gave up 7 bases and J gave up 1 base; unmatched junction bases: 3. This CDR3 contains 13 residues.

The CDR3 sequence is CASSPGALAGGPSETQYF. CDR3 nucleotide sequence: TGTGCCAGCAGCCCTGGGGCCCTAGCGGGGGGGCCCTCAGAGACCCAGTACTTC. The chain combines TRBV6-2 or TRBV6-3 with TRBJ2-5, with 12 bases fitting TRBD2. Unmatched junction bases numbered 15, after V lost 6 bases and J lost 4 bases. Germline loops: CDR1 MNHEY, CDR2 SVGEGT. There are 18 residues in the CDR3.

The table lists this clone with a few counts. The chain has TRBV30 and TRBJ1-1; D is ambiguous. CDR1 GTSNPN and CDR2 SVGIG come from the germline V gene (reference sequence). V shed 1 base and J shed 4 bases, with 10 bases lying between them. The CDR3 extends over 13 amino acids. The CDR3 nucleotides are TGTGCCTGGAGTGCTGGCGGAACCACTGAAGCTTTCTTT. It is translated as CAWSAGGTTEAFF.